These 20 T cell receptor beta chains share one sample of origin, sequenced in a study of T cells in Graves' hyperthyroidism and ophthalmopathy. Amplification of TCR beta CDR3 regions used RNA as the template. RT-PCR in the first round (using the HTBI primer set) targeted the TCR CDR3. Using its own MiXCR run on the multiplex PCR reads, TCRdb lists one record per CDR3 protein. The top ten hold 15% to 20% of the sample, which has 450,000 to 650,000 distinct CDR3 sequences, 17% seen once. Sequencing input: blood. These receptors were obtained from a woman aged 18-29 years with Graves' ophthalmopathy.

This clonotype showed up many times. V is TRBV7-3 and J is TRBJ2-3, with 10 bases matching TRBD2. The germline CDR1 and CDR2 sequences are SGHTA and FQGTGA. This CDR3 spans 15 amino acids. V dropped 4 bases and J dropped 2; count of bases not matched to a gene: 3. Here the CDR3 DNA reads TGTGCCAGCAGCTCACTAGCGGGAACCACAGATACGCAGTATTTT. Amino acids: CASSSLAGTTDTQYF.

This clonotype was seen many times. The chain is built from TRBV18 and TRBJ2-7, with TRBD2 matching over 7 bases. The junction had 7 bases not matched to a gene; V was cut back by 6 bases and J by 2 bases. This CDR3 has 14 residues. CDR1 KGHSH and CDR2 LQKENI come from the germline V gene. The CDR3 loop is CASSPGGSPYEQYF. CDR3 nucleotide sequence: TGTGCCAGCTCCCCGGGAGGCTCTCCCTACGAGCAGTACTTC.

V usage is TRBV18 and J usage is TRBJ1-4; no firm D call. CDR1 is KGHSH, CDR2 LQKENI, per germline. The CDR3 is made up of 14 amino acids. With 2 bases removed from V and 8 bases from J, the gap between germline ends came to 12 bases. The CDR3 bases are TGTGCCAGCTCACCAAATCGTGAAATGGAAAAACTGTTTTTT. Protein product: CASSPNREMEKLFF.

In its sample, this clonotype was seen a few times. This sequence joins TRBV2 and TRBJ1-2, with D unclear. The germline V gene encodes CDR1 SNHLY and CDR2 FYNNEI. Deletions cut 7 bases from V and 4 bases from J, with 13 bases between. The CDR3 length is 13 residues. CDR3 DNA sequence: TGTGCCAGCAAAGGGAGGTGGCCCTATGGCTACACCTTC. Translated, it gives CASKGRWPYGYTF.

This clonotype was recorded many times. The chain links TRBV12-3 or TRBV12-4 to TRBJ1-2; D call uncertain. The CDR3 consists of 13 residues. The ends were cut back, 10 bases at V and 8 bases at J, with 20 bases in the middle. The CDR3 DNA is TGTGCCACTGACGGACCGAACCAAGAGGGCTACACCTTC. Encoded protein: CATDGPNQEGYTF.

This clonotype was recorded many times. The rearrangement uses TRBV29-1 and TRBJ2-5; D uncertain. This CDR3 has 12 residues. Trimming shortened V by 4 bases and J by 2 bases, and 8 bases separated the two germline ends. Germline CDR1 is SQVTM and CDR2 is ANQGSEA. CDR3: CSVGVSQETQYF. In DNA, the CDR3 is TGCAGCGTTGGAGTATCACAAGAGACCCAGTACTTC. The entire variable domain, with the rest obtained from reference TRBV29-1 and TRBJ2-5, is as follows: SAVISQKPSRDICQRGTSLTIQCQVDSQVTMMFWYRQQPGQSLTLIATANQGSEATYESGFVIDKFPISRPNLTFSTLTVSNMSPEDSSIYLCSVGVSQETQYFGPGTRLLVL.

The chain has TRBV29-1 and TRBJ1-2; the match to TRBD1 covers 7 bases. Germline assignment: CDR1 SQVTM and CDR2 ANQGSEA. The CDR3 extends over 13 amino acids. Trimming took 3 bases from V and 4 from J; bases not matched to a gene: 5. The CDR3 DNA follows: TGCAGCGTTGACGTACGGGACAGCTATGGCTACACCTTC. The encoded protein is CSVDVRDSYGYTF.

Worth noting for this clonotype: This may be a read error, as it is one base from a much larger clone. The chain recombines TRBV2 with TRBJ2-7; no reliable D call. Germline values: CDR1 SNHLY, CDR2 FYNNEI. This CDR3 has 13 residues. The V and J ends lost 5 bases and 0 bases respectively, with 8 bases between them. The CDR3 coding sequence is TGTGCCAGCAGTAAGGGCTTCTCCTACGAGCAGTACTTC. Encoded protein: CASSKGFSYEQYF. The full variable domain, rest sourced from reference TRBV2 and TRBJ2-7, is EPEVTQTPSHQVTQMGQEVILRCVPISNHLYFYWYRQILGQKVEFLVSFYNNEISEKSEIFDDQFSVERPDGSNFTLKIRSTKLEDSAMYFCASSKGFSYEQYFGPGTRLTVT.

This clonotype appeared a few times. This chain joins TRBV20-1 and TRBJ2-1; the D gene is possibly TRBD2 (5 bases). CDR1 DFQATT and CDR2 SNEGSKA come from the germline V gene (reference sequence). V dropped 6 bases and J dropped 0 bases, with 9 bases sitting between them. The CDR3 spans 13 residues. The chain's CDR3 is CSAPTSSYNEQFF. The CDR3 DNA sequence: TGCAGTGCCCCTACTAGCTCCTACAATGAGCAGTTCTTC.

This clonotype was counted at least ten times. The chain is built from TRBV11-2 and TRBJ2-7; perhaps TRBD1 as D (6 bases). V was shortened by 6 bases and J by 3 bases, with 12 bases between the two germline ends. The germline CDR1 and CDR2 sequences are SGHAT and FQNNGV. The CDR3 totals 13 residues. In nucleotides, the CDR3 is TGTGCCAGCAGACCGGCAGGGGTCTACGAGCAGTACTTC. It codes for CASRPAGVYEQYF.

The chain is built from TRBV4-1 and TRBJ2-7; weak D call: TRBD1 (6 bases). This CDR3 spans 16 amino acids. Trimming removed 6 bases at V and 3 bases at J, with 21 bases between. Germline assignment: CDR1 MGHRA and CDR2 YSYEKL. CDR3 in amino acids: CASREDGTSLIYEQYF. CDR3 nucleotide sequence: TGCGCCAGCAGGGAAGACGGGACAAGCCTAATCTACGAGCAGTACTTC.

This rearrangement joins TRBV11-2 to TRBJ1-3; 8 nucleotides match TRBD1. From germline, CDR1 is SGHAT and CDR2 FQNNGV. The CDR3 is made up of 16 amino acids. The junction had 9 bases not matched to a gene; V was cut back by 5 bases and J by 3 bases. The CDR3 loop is CASSRTTGAVGNTIYF. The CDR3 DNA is TGTGCCAGCAGCCGCACGACAGGGGCCGTTGGAAACACCATATATTTT.

CDR3 sequence (DNA): TGCGCCAGCAGCCAAGATGGTTTGACCGTCGAGCAGTACTTC. As protein: CASSQDGLTVEQYF. This chain connects TRBV4-1 to TRBJ2-7, with no clear D. CDR1 and CDR2 from the germline V gene are MGHRA and YSYEKL. V lost 0 bases, J lost 6 bases, and 12 bases lay in between. The CDR3 consists of 14 residues.

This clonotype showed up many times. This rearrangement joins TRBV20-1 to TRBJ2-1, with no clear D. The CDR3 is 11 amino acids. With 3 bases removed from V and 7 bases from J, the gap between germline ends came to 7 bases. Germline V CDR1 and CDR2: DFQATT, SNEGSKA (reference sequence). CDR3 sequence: CSASELNEQFF. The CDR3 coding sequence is TGCAGTGCTAGCGAGCTTAATGAGCAGTTCTTC.

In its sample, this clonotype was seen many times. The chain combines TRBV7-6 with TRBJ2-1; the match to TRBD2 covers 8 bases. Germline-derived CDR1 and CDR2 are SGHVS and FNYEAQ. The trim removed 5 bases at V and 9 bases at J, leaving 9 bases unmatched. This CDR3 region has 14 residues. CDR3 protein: CASSPGGLVREQFF. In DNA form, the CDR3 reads TGTGCCAGCAGCCCGGGGGGACTAGTTCGTGAGCAGTTCTTC.

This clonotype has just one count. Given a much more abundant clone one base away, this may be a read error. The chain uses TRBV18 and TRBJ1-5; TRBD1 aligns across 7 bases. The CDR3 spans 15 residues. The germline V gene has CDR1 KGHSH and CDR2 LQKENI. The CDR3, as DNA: TGTGCCAGCTCACCTCAGGGGGGGTTGAACCAGCCCCAGCAGTTT. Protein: CASSPQGGLNQPQQF.

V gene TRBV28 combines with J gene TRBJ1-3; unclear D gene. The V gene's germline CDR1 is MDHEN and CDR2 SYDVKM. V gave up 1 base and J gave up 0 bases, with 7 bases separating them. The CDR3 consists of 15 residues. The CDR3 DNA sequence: TGTGCCAGCAGTTTATATCCCACCTCTGGAAACACCATATATTTT. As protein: CASSLYPTSGNTIYF.

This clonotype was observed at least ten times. CDR3 sequence (DNA): TGCAGCGTTGCCGACCCGGGACAGTTTTCCTATGGCTACACCTTC. It translates to CSVADPGQFSYGYTF. The chain carries TRBV29-1 and TRBJ1-2; 7 bases fit TRBD1. Germline CDR1 SQVTM, CDR2 ANQGSEA. The CDR3 has 15 residues. V shed 4 bases and J 4 bases; nucleotides not matched to a gene: 12.

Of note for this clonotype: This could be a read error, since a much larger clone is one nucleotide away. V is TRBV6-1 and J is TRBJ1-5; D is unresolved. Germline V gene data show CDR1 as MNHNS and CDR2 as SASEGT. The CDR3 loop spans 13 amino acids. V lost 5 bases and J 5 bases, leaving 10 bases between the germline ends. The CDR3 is CASSSSSDQPQHF. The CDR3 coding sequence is TGTGCCAGCAGTTCCAGCAGCGATCAGCCCCAGCATTTT.

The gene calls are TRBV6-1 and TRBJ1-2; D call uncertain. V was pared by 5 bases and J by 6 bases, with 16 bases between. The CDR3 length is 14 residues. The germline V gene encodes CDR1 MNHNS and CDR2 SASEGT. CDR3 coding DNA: TGTGCCAGCAGTCAGATCCGGGTTGAGAATGGCTACACCTTC. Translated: CASSQIRVENGYTF.